The present entry profiles one TCR beta chain with its context. What it binds is unknown. The CDR3 consists of 13 residues. Losses at the gene ends were 8 bases for V and 7 bases for J; bases not matched to a gene: 8. Germline V lookup: CDR1 SGHTA, CDR2 FQGTGA. This entry is derived from a study of shared clonotypes between healthy human individuals. Running of the assay took place at deep level. Per the original methods: Owing to the provision of junction-only sequences devoid of quality scores by immunoSEQ, filtering differed. Some clones are missing from TCRdb's copy, which holds only in-frame ones; the method was immunoSEQ multiplex PCR. Clonal size and the V and J genes are those of that table, whereas D and trimming came from the DNA. The table includes about 300,000 clones, over 65% detected once. General study findings and limits: Non-shared clonotypes had lower generation probabilities than those shared by all four donors.

This sequence was found in a man aged 25-40 years in good health. This sequence joins TRBV7-3 and TRBJ2-1, with 7 bases lining up with TRBD1. Sequenced material: memory CD4+ T cells sorted from blood. The subset: CD45RA-negative fraction. CDR3 DNA sequence: TGTGCCAGCGGACAGGAGCCGGGTAATGAGCAGTTCTTC. Its translation: CASGQEPGNEQFF.